A single sample is the source of the 23 T cell receptor beta chains below, sequenced in a study of Ad26.COV2.S vaccination and SARS-CoV-2 variants (dated by TCRdb to the early 2020s). In the paper's terms, the treatment or condition label means: 15 to 20 received Ad26.COV2.S at low or high dose, single or two shots; roughly 5 received placebo; per-sample allocation not given. For vaccine and placebo recipients, repertoires were sequenced using samples collected on day 63 after the first injection. Receptor amplification or capture employed the immunoSEQ multiplex PCR assay. TCRdb limited this immuneACCESS table to in-frame rearrangements with V and J called. A share of clones is missing; checked studies link under half to unresolved V genes, and the rest is unexplained. The sample data list about half a million clones, and approximately 90% of these were observed just once. Around 1.6% of the sample comes from the top ten.

The input for sequencing was peripheral blood, taken in a trial of Ad26.COV2.S vaccine versus placebo. The source of these receptors is a person aged 18-60 years who received the Ad26.COV2.S COVID-19 vaccine or a placebo.

In this sample, this clone turned up a few times. This chain joins TRBV27 and TRBJ2-5; 11 bases are a match to TRBD2. In germline, CDR1 is MNHEY, CDR2 SMNVEV (reference sequence). This CDR3 spans 17 amino acids. J lost 0 bases, V lost 5 bases, and 8 bases had no gene match. Written as DNA, the CDR3 is TGTGCCAGCAGTCCAAGGACTAGCGGGTCGTACCAAGAGACCCAGTACTTC. Protein sequence: CASSPRTSGSYQETQYF.

This chain links TRBV18 with TRBJ1-3, with D hard to call. V shed 1 base and J shed 0 bases, with 10 bases lying between them. CDR3 length: 16 amino acids. Germline V lookup: CDR1 KGHSH, CDR2 LQKENI. CDR3 DNA sequence: TGTGCCAGCTCACCACTGGCCAAACTCTCTGGAAACACCATATATTTT. It codes for CASSPLAKLSGNTIYF.

The J gene is TRBJ1-5, the V gene TRBV7-9, with a possible D match to TRBD1 (5 bases). This CDR3 region has 15 residues. Trimming left V 2 bases short and J 0 bases short, with 8 bases between. Germline CDR1 and CDR2: SEHNR and FQNEAQ (reference sequence). DNA for the CDR3: TGTGCCAGCAGCTTAAGCGGGGGTAGCAATCAGCCCCAGCATTTT. Its translation: CASSLSGGSNQPQHF.

The rearrangement links TRBV12-3 or TRBV12-4 to TRBJ1-1; D remains ambiguous. The CDR3 sequence is 12 residues long. V lost 2 bases and J lost 4, with 5 bases in between. In nucleotides, the CDR3 is TGTGCCAGCAGTTTATGGGGCACTGAAGCTTTCTTT. As protein: CASSLWGTEAFF.

This chain joins TRBV11-2 and TRBJ2-2; 13 positions match TRBD2. This CDR3 is built from 15 residues. Germline CDR1 is SGHAT and CDR2 is FQNNGV. Losses at the gene ends were 5 bases for V and 6 bases for J; bases not matched to a gene: 3. The chain's CDR3 is CASSGLAGVSGELFF. CDR3 DNA sequence: TGTGCCAGCAGCGGACTAGCGGGAGTATCCGGGGAGCTGTTTTTT.

The rearrangement joins TRBV7-2 to TRBJ2-5, with D tentatively TRBD2 (6 bases). CDR3 length equals 16 residues. Germline loops: CDR1 SGHTA, CDR2 FQGNSA. Trimming removed 1 base at V and 4 bases at J, with 16 bases between. CDR3 sequence: CASSLETSLITETQYF. Written as DNA, the CDR3 is TGTGCCAGCAGCTTAGAGACTAGTTTGATAACAGAGACCCAGTACTTC.

This sequence joins TRBV11-2 and TRBJ2-1; D not certain. The germline V gene encodes CDR1 SGHAT and CDR2 FQNNGV. CDR3 length equals 12 residues. Trimming stripped 3 bases from V and 5 bases from J, with 5 bases between. This CDR3 reads CASSFRNNEQFF. The CDR3 DNA sequence: TGTGCCAGCAGCTTCAGAAACAATGAGCAGTTCTTC.

The chain joins TRBV11-2 to TRBJ2-1; the match to TRBD2 covers 9 bases. Germline V gene lookup returns CDR1 SGHAT and CDR2 FQNNGV. The CDR3 sequence is 15 residues long. V gave up 6 bases and J gave up 7 bases; unmatched junction bases: 10. This CDR3 reads CASSPLAGVRNEQFF. In DNA form, the CDR3 reads TGTGCCAGCAGTCCTTTAGCGGGAGTCCGGAATGAGCAGTTCTTC.

The chain combines TRBV6-6 with TRBJ2-6; TRBD1 is a possible D gene (8 bases). Trimming left V 6 bases short and J 0 bases short, with 15 bases between. Germline loops: CDR1 MNHNY, CDR2 SVGAGI (reference sequence). This CDR3 spans 17 amino acids. The CDR3 region has the DNA TGTGCCAGCAGCCGACAGGGGAGGGGCTCTGGGGCCAACGTCCTGACTTTC. Translating it yields CASSRQGRGSGANVLTF.

This clone occurred once. Other DNA sequences from this sample encode an identical CDR3 as well. The chain has TRBV9 and TRBJ2-7; D perhaps matches TRBD1 (7 bases). Per the germline V gene, CDR1 is SGDLS and CDR2 is YYNGEE. V lost 0 bases and J lost 2, with 12 bases in between. The CDR3 loop spans 15 amino acids. The CDR3: CASSVGGDSPYEQYF. The DNA of the CDR3 is TGTGCCAGCAGCGTAGGGGGGGACAGCCCCTACGAGCAGTACTTC.

A word on this clone: In the same sample, other DNA sequences code for this CDR3. This sequence joins TRBV20-1 and TRBJ1-2; D may be TRBD1 (5 bases). Germline CDR1 DFQATT, CDR2 SNEGSKA (reference sequence). This CDR3 is 11 amino acids long. Trimming stripped 3 bases from V and 4 bases from J, with 6 bases between. The CDR3 is CSARGGYGYTF. DNA of the CDR3: TGCAGTGCTAGGGGGGGCTATGGCTACACCTTC.

This chain connects TRBV3-1 (or the pseudogene TRBV3-2) to TRBJ2-7; possibly TRBD1 or TRBD2 for D (5 bases each). CDR3 size: 14 residues. The V end was cut by 4 bases, the J end by 3 bases, with 13 bases between. Germline values: CDR1 LGHDT, CDR2 YNNKEL (reference sequence). CDR3: CASSRTGPSYEQYF. The CDR3 region has the DNA TGTGCCAGCAGCCGAACGGGACCAAGCTACGAGCAGTACTTC.

The V call is TRBV29-1, the J call TRBJ1-3; TRBD1 might be the D (6 bases). The CDR3 has 15 residues. Germline assignment: CDR1 SQVTM and CDR2 ANQGSEA. V lost 4 bases and J 2 bases, leaving 15 bases between the germline ends. In DNA, the CDR3 is TGCAGCGTTGTAGGTGTGGGGGGCGCTGGAAACACCATATATTTT. The encoded protein is CSVVGVGGAGNTIYF.

This clone was seen only once. The V gene is TRBV14, the J gene TRBJ1-1, with D uncertain. V lost 0 bases and J lost 0, with 11 bases in between. The germline gives CDR1 SGHDN, CDR2 FVKESK. CDR3 length: 16 amino acids. CDR3 sequence: CASSQEFGAMNTEAFF. CDR3 nucleotide sequence: TGTGCCAGCAGCCAAGAATTTGGTGCGATGAACACTGAAGCTTTCTTT.

The V call is TRBV24-1, the J call TRBJ2-6, with D possibly being TRBD1 (5 bases). This CDR3 is built from 14 residues. V was cut by 6 bases and J by 3 bases, with 8 bases left in between. Germline-derived CDR1 and CDR2 are KGHDR and SFDVKD. Here the CDR3 reads CATSQGVGANVLTF. CDR3 DNA: TGTGCCACCAGTCAAGGGGTTGGGGCCAACGTCCTGACTTTC.

The chain recombines TRBV19 with TRBJ2-7, with TRBD2 identical over 10 bases. Per germline, CDR1 LNHDA and CDR2 SQIVND (reference sequence). The CDR3 has 14 amino acids. The V segment lost 8 bases and the J segment 8 bases; nucleotides outside the gene matches: 12. CDR3 residues: CASGAGGPGLQQYF. The CDR3 coding sequence is TGTGCCAGTGGAGCGGGAGGGCCAGGTCTTCAGCAGTACTTC.

The chain has TRBV9 and TRBJ2-1; 10 bases fit TRBD1. V was clipped by 0 bases and J by 7 bases; unmatched bases: 13. Germline V gene sequence: CDR1 SGDLS, CDR2 YYNGEE. There are 18 residues in the CDR3. CDR3 bases: TGTGCCAGCAGCGTAGCCGCCTTTCGGGACAGGGGTATTAATGAGCAGTTCTTC. The encoded protein is CASSVAAFRDRGINEQFF.

The chain recombines TRBV6-1 with TRBJ1-2, with TRBD1 matching over 11 bases. Germline V gene lookup returns CDR1 MNHNS and CDR2 SASEGT. This CDR3 is 19 amino acids long. With V trimmed by 10 bases and J by 1 base, 20 bases remained unmatched. This CDR3 reads CANREIQDRGPYSNYGYTF. In DNA form, the CDR3 reads TGTGCCAACAGAGAAATCCAGGACAGGGGGCCGTACAGTAACTATGGCTACACCTTC.

The gene calls are TRBV3-1 (or the pseudogene TRBV3-2) and TRBJ2-7; D is undetermined. CDR3 size: 15 residues. Trimming took off 4 bases at V and 2 bases at J, with 15 bases between the two ends. Germline CDR1 LGHDT, CDR2 YNNKEL (reference sequence). The chain's CDR3 is CASSRPTDATYEQYF. The CDR3 DNA sequence: TGTGCCAGCAGCCGCCCAACGGACGCAACCTACGAGCAGTACTTC.

The CDR3: CASSSVYNEQFF. CDR3 nucleotides: TGTGCCAGCAGTTCAGTTTACAATGAGCAGTTCTTC. V gene TRBV12-3 or TRBV12-4 combines with J gene TRBJ2-1; D call uncertain. V dropped 4 bases and J dropped 4 bases, with 5 bases sitting between them. This CDR3 is 12 amino acids long.

The chain links TRBV19 to TRBJ1-6; D might be TRBD1 (5 bases). The germline gives CDR1 LNHDA, CDR2 SQIVND (reference sequence). Trimming took 5 bases from V and 9 from J, leaving 17 bases between them. This CDR3 comprises 15 residues. The CDR3, as DNA: TGTGCCAGTAGTGGGAAAGCCTCCGGGGGTTCACCCCTCCACTTT. Amino acid sequence: CASSGKASGGSPLHF.

This rearrangement joins TRBV6-5 to TRBJ1-1; the D gene is possibly TRBD1 (6 bases). Trimming pared 0 bases from V and 2 bases from J, leaving 10 bases between. From germline, CDR1 is MNHEY and CDR2 SVGAGI. This CDR3 region has 15 residues. CDR3 protein: CASSYSNRANTEAFF. For the CDR3, the DNA is TGTGCCAGCAGTTACTCAAACAGGGCCAACACTGAAGCTTTCTTT.

Of note for this clone: One end of the junction does not line up with germline, which may come from a read error. The J gene is TRBJ2-3, the V gene TRBV6-2 or TRBV6-3; 11 bases are shared with TRBD2. The CDR3 has 14 amino acids. Germline V gene lookup returns CDR1 MNHEY and CDR2 SVGEGT. The CDR3 nucleotides are TGTGCCAGCAGTGACTCACCGGTAGCGGGAGGGCTTTATTTT. This codes for CASSDSPVAGGLYF.